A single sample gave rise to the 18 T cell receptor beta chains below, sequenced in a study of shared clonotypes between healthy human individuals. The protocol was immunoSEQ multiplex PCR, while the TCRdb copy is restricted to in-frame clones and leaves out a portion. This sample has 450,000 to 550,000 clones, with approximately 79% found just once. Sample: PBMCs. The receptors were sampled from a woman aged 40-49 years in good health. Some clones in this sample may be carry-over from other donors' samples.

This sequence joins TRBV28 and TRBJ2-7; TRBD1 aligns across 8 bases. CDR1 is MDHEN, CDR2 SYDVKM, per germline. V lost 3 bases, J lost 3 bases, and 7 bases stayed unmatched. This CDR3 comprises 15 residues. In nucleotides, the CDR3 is TGTGCCAGCAGTTTGGCTACAGGGGGTGTCTACGAGCAGTACTTC. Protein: CASSLATGGVYEQYF.

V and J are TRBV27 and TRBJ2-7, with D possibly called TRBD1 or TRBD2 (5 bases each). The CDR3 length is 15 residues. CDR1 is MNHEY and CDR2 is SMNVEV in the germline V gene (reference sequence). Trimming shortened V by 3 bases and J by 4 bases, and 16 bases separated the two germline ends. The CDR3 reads CASSFESGLSYEQYF. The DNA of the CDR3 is TGTGCCAGCAGTTTTGAGTCGGGGCTGAGTTACGAGCAGTACTTC.

The CDR3 DNA follows: TGTGCCAGCAGCTTAGGTCTCGGGGAGCTGTTTTTT. It yields the protein CASSLGLGELFF. The gene calls are TRBV11-3 and TRBJ2-2; no definite D call. The V end was cut by 1 base, the J end by 7 bases, with 4 bases between. The germline V gene encodes CDR1 SGHNT and CDR2 YENEEA. This CDR3 has 12 amino acids.

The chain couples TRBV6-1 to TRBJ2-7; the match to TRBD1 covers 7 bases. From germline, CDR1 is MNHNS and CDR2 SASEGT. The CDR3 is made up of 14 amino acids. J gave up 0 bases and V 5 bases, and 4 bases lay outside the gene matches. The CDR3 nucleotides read TGTGCCAGCAGTACCCGGGACAGCTCCTACGAGCAGTACTTC. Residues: CASSTRDSSYEQYF.

This CDR3 is CASSLVRENTEAFF. CDR3 in DNA: TGCGCCAGCAGCTTGGTAAGGGAAAACACTGAAGCTTTCTTT. The chain uses TRBV5-1 and TRBJ1-1, with D unclear. The V gene lost 0 bases and the J gene lost 2 bases, with 8 bases spanning the gap. CDR1 SGHRS and CDR2 YFSETQ come from the germline V gene. The CDR3 totals 14 residues.

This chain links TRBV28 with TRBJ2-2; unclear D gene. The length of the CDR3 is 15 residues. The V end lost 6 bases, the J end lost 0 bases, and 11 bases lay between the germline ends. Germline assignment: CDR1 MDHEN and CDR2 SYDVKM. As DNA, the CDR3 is TGTGCCAGCAGAGTGGGGAACGCGAACACCGGGGAGCTGTTTTTT. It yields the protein CASRVGNANTGELFF.

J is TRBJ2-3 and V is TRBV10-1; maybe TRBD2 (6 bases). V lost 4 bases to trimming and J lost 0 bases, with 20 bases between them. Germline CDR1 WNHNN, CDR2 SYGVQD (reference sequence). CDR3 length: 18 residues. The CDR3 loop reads CASSGGSSGFTSTDTQYF. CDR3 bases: TGCGCCAGCAGTGGCGGGTCGAGCGGGTTTACTAGCACAGATACGCAGTATTTT.

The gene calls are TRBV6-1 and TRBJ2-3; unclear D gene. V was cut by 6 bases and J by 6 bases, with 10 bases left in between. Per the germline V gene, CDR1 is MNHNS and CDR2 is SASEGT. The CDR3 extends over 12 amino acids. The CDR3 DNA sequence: TGTGCCAGCAGCCCTCTGGGGGATACGCAGTATTTT. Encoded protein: CASSPLGDTQYF.

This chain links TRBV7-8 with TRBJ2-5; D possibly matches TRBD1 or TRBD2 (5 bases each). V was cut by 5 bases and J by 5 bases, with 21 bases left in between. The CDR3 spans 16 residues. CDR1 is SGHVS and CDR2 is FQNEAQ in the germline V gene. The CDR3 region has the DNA TGTGCCAGCAGCAAGGGCCGCCCCCCGGGGCTTGAGACCCAGTACTTC. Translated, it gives CASSKGRPPGLETQYF.

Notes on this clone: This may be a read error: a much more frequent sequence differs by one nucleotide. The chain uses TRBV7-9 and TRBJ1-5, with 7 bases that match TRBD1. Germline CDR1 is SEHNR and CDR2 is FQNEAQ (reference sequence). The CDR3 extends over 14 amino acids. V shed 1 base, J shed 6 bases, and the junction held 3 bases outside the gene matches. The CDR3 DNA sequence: TGTGCCAGCAGCTTAGGAGGGGGCGGTCAGCCCCAGCATTTT. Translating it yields CASSLGGGGQPQHF.

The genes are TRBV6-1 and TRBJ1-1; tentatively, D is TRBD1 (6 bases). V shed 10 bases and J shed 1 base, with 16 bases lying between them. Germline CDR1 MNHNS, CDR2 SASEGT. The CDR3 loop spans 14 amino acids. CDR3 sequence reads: CANREGPANTEAFF. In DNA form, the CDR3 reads TGTGCCAACAGGGAGGGCCCGGCGAACACTGAAGCTTTCTTT.

This CDR3 reads CASSLVSERWDRGRETQYF. The DNA of the CDR3 is TGTGCCAGCAGCTTAGTATCGGAGAGGTGGGACAGGGGGCGTGAGACCCAGTACTTC. This chain uses TRBV7-9 with TRBJ2-5; the match to TRBD1 covers 12 bases. The CDR3 runs to 19 residues. The V gene's germline CDR1 is SEHNR and CDR2 FQNEAQ (reference sequence). Trimming cost V 1 base and J 5 bases; bases outside gene matches: 14.

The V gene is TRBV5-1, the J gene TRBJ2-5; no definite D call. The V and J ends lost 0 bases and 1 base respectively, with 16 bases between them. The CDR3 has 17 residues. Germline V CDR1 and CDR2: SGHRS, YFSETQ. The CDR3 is CASSLGFLSGIQETQYF. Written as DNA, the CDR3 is TGCGCCAGCAGCTTGGGGTTTCTAAGTGGTATCCAAGAGACCCAGTACTTC.

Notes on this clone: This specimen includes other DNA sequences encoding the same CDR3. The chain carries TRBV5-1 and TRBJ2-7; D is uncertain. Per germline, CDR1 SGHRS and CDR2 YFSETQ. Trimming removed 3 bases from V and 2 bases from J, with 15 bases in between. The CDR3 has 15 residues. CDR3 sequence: CASSWEATVTYEQYF. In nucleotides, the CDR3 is TGCGCCAGCAGCTGGGAAGCTACAGTTACCTACGAGCAGTACTTC.

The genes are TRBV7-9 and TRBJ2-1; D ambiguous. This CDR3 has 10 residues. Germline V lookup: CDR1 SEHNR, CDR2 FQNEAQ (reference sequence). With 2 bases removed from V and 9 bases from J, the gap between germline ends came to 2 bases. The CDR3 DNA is TGTGCCAGCAGCTTAACTGAGCAGTTCTTC. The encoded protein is CASSLTEQFF.

CDR3 nucleotides: TGTGCCAGCAGCCGACTAGCGGGAAGGGGGGGGGCAGATACGCAGTATTTT. This gives the protein CASSRLAGRGGADTQYF. The chain is built from TRBV5-4 and TRBJ2-3; 11 bases line up with TRBD2. CDR1 and CDR2 from the germline V gene are SGHNT and YYREEE (reference sequence). The CDR3 totals 17 residues. J was trimmed by 4 bases and V by 4 bases; bases with no gene match: 11.

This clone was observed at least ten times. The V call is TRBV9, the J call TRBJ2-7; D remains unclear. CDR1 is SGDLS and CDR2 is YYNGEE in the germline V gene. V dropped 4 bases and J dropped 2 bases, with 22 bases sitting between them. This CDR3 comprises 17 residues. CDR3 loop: CASSPTASGRRTYEQYF. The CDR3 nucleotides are TGTGCCAGCAGCCCCACCGCGTCCGGAAGACGAACCTACGAGCAGTACTTC.

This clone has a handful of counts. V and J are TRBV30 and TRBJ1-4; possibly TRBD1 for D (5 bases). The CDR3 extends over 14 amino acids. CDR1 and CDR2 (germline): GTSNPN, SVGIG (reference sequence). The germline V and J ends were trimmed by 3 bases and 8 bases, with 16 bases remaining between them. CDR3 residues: CAWRQGIGEEKLFF. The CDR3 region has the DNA TGTGCCTGGAGGCAGGGTATCGGGGAGGAAAAACTGTTTTTT.